What follows are 7 T cell receptor beta chains derived from one specimen sequenced in a study of vaccination effects on CD4 cells after COVID-19. Profiling relied on immunoSEQ multiplex PCR, and the TCRdb table lists in-frame clones only, not all of them. The profile shows about 14,000 clones, just over 75% of them singletons. Peptide-pool stimulation followed by sequencing identified expanded antigen-specific CD4+ clonotypes in the ViraFEST assay. Cells that had been cultured for 10 days were the source of isolated CD4+ T cells. Their antigens are not known. Material: CD4+ T cells from PBMCs cultured with HCoV-229E spike peptides, obtained before COVID-19 vaccination. These TCRs come from a human donor who received a COVID-19 vaccine.

This clone was seen once. This chain uses TRBV19 with TRBJ2-1, with D perhaps assigned TRBD1 or TRBD2 (5 bases each). The CDR3 length is 16 residues. The V gene's germline CDR1 is LNHDA and CDR2 SQIVND (reference sequence). V lost 8 bases and J lost 0, with 17 bases in between. This CDR3 reads CASLSLGAGSYNEQFF. As DNA, the CDR3 is TGTGCCAGTTTGTCTCTCGGGGCGGGCTCCTACAATGAGCAGTTCTTC.

Comments on this clone: Germline and junction disagree at one end, which may indicate a read error. Here the CDR3 reads CSASFNRGQQTQYF. Here the CDR3 DNA reads TGCAGTGCTAGTTTTAACAGGGGCCAACAGACCCAGTACTTC. The J gene is TRBJ2-5, the V gene TRBV20-1; 7 bases are a match to TRBD1. Per germline, CDR1 DFQATT and CDR2 SNEGSKA (reference sequence). CDR3 size: 14 residues.

J is TRBJ2-7 and V is TRBV10-1; possibly TRBD2 for D (5 bases). The CDR3 loop spans 12 amino acids. Trimming pared 4 bases from V and 5 bases from J, leaving 9 bases between. Germline V lookup: CDR1 WNHNN, CDR2 SYGVQD (reference sequence). The CDR3 DNA sequence: TGCGCCAGCAGTGGGGGAGAAAACGAGCAGTACTTC. Its protein is CASSGGENEQYF.

The genes are TRBV2 and TRBJ1-5, with D perhaps TRBD1 (5 bases). In germline, CDR1 is SNHLY, CDR2 FYNNEI. This CDR3 is built from 18 residues. V was clipped by 6 bases and J by 0 bases, with 21 bases between them. CDR3 loop: CASRGPVAGSGSNQPQHF. DNA for the CDR3: TGTGCCAGCAGAGGACCGGTGGCAGGGTCCGGTAGCAATCAGCCCCAGCATTTT.

The count of this clone is one. J is TRBJ2-1 and V is TRBV3-1 (or the pseudogene TRBV3-2), with 11 bases aligning to TRBD2. Germline V lookup: CDR1 LGHDT, CDR2 YNNKEL (reference sequence). Trimming cost V 0 bases and J 5 bases; bases outside gene matches: 9. CDR3 length equals 18 residues. Here the CDR3 DNA reads TGTGCCAGCAGCCAAGATAACACTAGCGGGGGCTACCACAATGAGCAGTTCTTC. Amino acid sequence: CASSQDNTSGGYHNEQFF.

The chain has TRBV24-1 and TRBJ2-1; 7 nucleotides align to TRBD1. V gave up 4 bases and J gave up 11 bases; unmatched junction bases: 4. The CDR3 runs to 12 residues. Germline CDR1 KGHDR, CDR2 SFDVKD. CDR3 region: CATSEVQGKQFF. The CDR3, as DNA: TGTGCCACCAGTGAGGTACAGGGGAAGCAGTTCTTC.

This clone came up a few times. The rearrangement uses TRBV27 and TRBJ1-6; 10 nucleotides align to TRBD1. Per germline, CDR1 MNHEY and CDR2 SMNVEV (reference sequence). Germline trimming cut 6 bases from V and 0 bases from J; bases unmatched to any gene: 8. The CDR3 spans 18 residues. CDR3 residues: CASRWTGGSSSYNSPLHF. DNA of the CDR3: TGTGCCAGCAGATGGACAGGGGGAAGTAGCTCCTATAATTCACCCCTCCACTTT.